The clone carrying this T cell receptor (beta chain) was picked up many times. Its antigen is still unknown. TCRdb redid the calling of the 5' RACE reads with MiXCR, one entry per CDR3 protein. The table has 45,000 to 50,000 distinct CDR3 sequences, under 3.5% seen once. This entry belongs to a study of neurological immune-mediated disorders. The study's findings and limits: The study found the most TCR clonal expansion in HTLV-1-associated myelopathy and the least in multiple sclerosis, below healthy controls. No clinical or MRI feature was associated with the multiple sclerosis repertoire cluster.

The ends lost 2 bases at V and 4 bases at J; junction bases unmatched: 3. The length of the CDR3 is 16 residues. CDR1 SGDLS and CDR2 YYNGEE come from the germline V gene. This rearrangement joins TRBV9 to TRBJ2-1, with 13 nucleotides matching TRBD2. This receptor was obtained from a woman between 50 and 59 years old with multiple sclerosis. Sequencing was performed on PBMCs. This CDR3 is CASSVSGLAGYNEQFF. As DNA, the CDR3 is TGTGCCAGCAGCGTCTCGGGACTAGCGGGATACAATGAGCAGTTCTTC. Looking up the rest from reference TRBV9 and TRBJ2-1 gives the full variable domain: DSGVTQTPKHLITATGQRVTLRCSPRSGDLSVYWYQQSLDQGLQFLIQYYNGEERAKGNILERFSAQQFPDLHSELNLSSLELGDSALYFCASSVSGLAGYNEQFFGPGTRLTVL.